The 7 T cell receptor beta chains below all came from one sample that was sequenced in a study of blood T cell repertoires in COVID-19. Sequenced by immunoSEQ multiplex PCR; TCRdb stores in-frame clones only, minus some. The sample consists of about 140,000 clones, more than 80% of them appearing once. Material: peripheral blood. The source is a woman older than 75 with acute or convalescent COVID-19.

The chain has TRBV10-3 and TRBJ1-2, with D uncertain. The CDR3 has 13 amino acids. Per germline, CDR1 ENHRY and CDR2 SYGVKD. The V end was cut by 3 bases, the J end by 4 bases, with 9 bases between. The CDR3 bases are TGTGCCATCAGTGATGGGCAGACCTATGGCTACACCTTC. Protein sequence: CAISDGQTYGYTF.

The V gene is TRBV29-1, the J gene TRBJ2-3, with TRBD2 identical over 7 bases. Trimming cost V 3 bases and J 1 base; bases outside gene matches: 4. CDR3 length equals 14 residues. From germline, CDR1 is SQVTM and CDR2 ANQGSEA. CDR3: CSVDSLAGTDTQYF. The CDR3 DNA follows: TGCAGCGTTGATAGTCTAGCGGGCACAGATACGCAGTATTTT.

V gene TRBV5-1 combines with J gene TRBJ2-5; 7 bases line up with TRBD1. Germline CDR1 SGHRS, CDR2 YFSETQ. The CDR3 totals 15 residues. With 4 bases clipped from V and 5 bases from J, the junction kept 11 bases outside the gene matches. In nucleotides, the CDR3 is TGCGCCAGCAGCCCGGGACAGACTACCGCGGAGACCCAGTACTTC. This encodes CASSPGQTTAETQYF.

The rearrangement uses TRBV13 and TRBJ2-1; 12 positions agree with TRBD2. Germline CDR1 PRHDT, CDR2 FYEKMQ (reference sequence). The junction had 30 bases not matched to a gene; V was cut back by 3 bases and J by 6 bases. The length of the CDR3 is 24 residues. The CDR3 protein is CASSFQAASSGTFTSGGLPNEQFF. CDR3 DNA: TGTGCCAGCAGCTTCCAGGCCGCTAGTTCCGGGACTTTCACTAGCGGGGGGCTCCCCAATGAGCAGTTCTTC.

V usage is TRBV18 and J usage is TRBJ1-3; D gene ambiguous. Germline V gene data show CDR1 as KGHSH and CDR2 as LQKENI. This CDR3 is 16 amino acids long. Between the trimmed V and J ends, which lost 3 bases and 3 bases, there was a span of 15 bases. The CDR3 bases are TGTGCCAGCTCACCCCCGAGGGCTCCAGGTGGAAACACCATATATTTT. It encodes CASSPPRAPGGNTIYF.

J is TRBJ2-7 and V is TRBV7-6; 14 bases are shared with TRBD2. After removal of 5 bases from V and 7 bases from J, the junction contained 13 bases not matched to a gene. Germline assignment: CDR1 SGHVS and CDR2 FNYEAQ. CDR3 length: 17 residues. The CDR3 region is CASSATSGGGLRGEQYF. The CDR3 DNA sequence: TGTGCCAGCAGCGCGACTAGCGGGGGGGGACTCAGGGGTGAGCAGTACTTC.

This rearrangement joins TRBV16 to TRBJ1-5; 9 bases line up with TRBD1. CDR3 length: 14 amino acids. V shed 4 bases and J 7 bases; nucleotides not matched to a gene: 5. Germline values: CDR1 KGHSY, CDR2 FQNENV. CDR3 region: CASSRGTGQQPQHF. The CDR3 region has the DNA TGTGCCAGCAGCCGAGGGACAGGGCAACAGCCCCAGCATTTT.